The clone carrying this T cell receptor (beta chain) was detected ten times or more. Its specificity is not known. These data belong to a study of neurological immune-mediated disorders. cDNA synthesis was performed by 5'RACE with 10-nucleotide random UMIs. Every sequencing run generated in excess of 180 million TCR-beta sequences. These sequences covered 15-18 subjects. Each CDR3 protein gets one entry after TCRdb re-called the 5' RACE reads with MiXCR. The data contain more than 20,000 distinct CDR3 sequences, over 10% of them singletons. Overall study findings and caveats: None of the CDR3 amino acid sequences of expanded clones recurred across subjects, suggesting private repertoires in all groups.

Germline CDR1 SEHNR, CDR2 FQNEAQ (reference sequence). V was cut by 5 bases and J by 4 bases, with 10 bases left in between. The CDR3 is 13 residues long. The time point here: technical triplicate 1. Sorted libraries used over 800,000 CD4+ or CD8+ T cells. This TCR came from a female donor with HTLV-1-associated myelopathy (HAM/TSP). The sequencing input was CD4+ T cells from blood. The J gene is TRBJ2-3, the V gene TRBV7-9; no definite D call. The CDR3 coding sequence is TGTGCCAGCAGCCGCCGGGCGGCAGATACGCAGTATTTT. Translating it yields CASSRRAADTQYF. The full variable domain, its missing parts supplied by reference TRBV7-9 and TRBJ2-3, is DTGVSQNPRHKITKRGQNVTFRCDPISEHNRLYWYRQTLGQGPEFLTYFQNEAQLEKSRLLSDRFSAERPKGSFSTLEIQRTEQGDSAMYLCASSRRAADTQYFGPGTRLTVL.